The entry that follows covers one T cell receptor beta chain sequence. The sample is drawn from a study of T-cell reconstitution after alpha-beta-depleted transplantation in children. The CDR3 totals 14 residues. Germline CDR1 is LNHDA and CDR2 is SQIVND (reference sequence). V lost 6 bases to trimming and J lost 4 bases; unmatched junction nucleotides: 6. During its preparation, the TCRbeta library received unique molecular identifiers. Each CDR3 protein is one row after TCRdb ran MiXCR on the PCR reads. The table shows approximately 350,000 distinct CDR3 sequences, with around 10% occurring only once.

V is TRBV19 and J is TRBJ2-1, with TRBD1 matching over 7 bases. The material sequenced was PBMCs from the stem cell graft donor, taken from the stem cell graft. This receptor was obtained from a human donor who donated a stem cell graft to a child with acute lymphoblastic leukemia. Here the CDR3 reads CASRQGPRYNEQFF. Written as DNA, the CDR3 is TGTGCCAGTAGACAGGGGCCTCGATACAATGAGCAGTTCTTC.